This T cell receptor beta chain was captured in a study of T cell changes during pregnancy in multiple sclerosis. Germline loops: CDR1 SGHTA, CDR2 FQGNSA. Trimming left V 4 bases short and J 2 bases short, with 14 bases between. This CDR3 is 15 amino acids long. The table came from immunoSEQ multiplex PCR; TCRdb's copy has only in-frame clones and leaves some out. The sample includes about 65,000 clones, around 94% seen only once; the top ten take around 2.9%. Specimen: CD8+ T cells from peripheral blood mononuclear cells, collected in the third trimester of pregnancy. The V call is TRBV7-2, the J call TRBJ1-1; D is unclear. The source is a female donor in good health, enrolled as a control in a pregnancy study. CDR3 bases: TGTGCCAGCAGCTCCCGGGGAGGTACTAACACTGAAGCTTTCTTT. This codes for CASSSRGGTNTEAFF.